This entry lists 18 T cell receptor beta chains sequenced from one sample in a study of T cell responses to AZD1222 COVID-19 vaccine. Sequencing was performed with immunoSEQ multiplex PCR; in TCRdb, only in-frame clones are kept and a portion is missing. The repertoire table contains more than 110,000 clones. Specimen: peripheral blood. These receptors all stem from an adult in good health.

The chain has TRBV19 and TRBJ1-5, with TRBD1 as a possible D gene (5 bases). CDR1 and CDR2 from the germline V gene are LNHDA and SQIVND (reference sequence). V shed 3 bases and J shed 7 bases, with 16 bases lying between them. This CDR3 has 15 amino acids. In DNA, the CDR3 is TGTGCCAGTAGTATGCTTATGGGGGAAGGGCAGCCCCAGCATTTT. It codes for CASSMLMGEGQPQHF.

V is TRBV20-1 and J is TRBJ2-7, with D unresolved. Germline V gene lookup returns CDR1 DFQATT and CDR2 SNEGSKA (reference sequence). Trimming stripped 3 bases from V and 3 bases from J, with 9 bases between. The CDR3 runs to 12 residues. CDR3 region: CSASGLGYEQYF. The CDR3 DNA reads as TGCAGTGCTAGTGGTTTGGGCTACGAGCAGTACTTC.

The gene calls are TRBV6-1 and TRBJ1-2; 11 bases match TRBD1. Germline V gene sequence: CDR1 MNHNS, CDR2 SASEGT. Trimming took 2 bases from V and 5 from J; bases not matched to a gene: 4. The CDR3 is 15 residues long. CDR3 coding DNA: TGTGCCAGCAGTGAATGGGACAGGGGGAATTATGGCTACACCTTC. Translation: CASSEWDRGNYGYTF.

This chain connects TRBV6-1 to TRBJ1-2; no clear D gene. This CDR3 comprises 14 residues. CDR1 and CDR2 (germline): MNHNS, SASEGT. V lost 0 bases, J lost 2 bases, and 7 bases lay in between. This CDR3 is CASSEAPENYGYTF. The CDR3 DNA sequence: TGTGCCAGCAGTGAAGCGCCCGAGAACTATGGCTACACCTTC.

V gene TRBV25-1 combines with J gene TRBJ1-6, with D unresolved. In germline, CDR1 is MGHDK, CDR2 SYGVNS. There are 15 residues in the CDR3. V shed 4 bases and J shed 6 bases, with 13 bases lying between them. This chain's CDR3 is CASSAHPTGNSPLHF. The DNA for the CDR3 is TGTGCCAGCAGTGCGCACCCAACGGGTAATTCACCCCTCCACTTT.

The V and J genes are TRBV29-1 and TRBJ1-1; unclear D gene. V was trimmed by 6 bases and J by 2 bases, leaving 4 bases between them. Germline lookup yields CDR1 SQVTM and CDR2 ANQGSEA. The CDR3 runs to 10 residues. This CDR3 reads CSVANTEAFF. CDR3 DNA sequence: TGCAGCGTGGCTAACACTGAAGCTTTCTTT.

V and J are TRBV9 and TRBJ1-2; D is unresolved. This CDR3 is 15 amino acids long. The ends were cut back, 0 bases at V and 8 bases at J, with 17 bases in the middle. CDR1 and CDR2 from the germline V gene are SGDLS and YYNGEE. The DNA of the CDR3 is TGTGCCAGCAGCGTAGGGATAGCGGGCGAAAGGGGCTACACCTTC. Its translation: CASSVGIAGERGYTF.

The chain joins TRBV11-2 to TRBJ2-2; D is uncertain. Germline V gene sequence: CDR1 SGHAT, CDR2 FQNNGV. V was pared by 6 bases and J by 5 bases, with 10 bases between. This CDR3 spans 13 amino acids. CDR3 in amino acids: CASRGLRTGELFF. The CDR3 DNA follows: TGTGCCAGCAGGGGTCTACGGACCGGGGAGCTGTTTTTT.

The chain combines TRBV6-6 with TRBJ2-7; 9 bases are a match to TRBD1. The V gene end was trimmed by 0 bases and the J gene end by 4 bases; junction bases not matched to a gene: 7. The CDR3 extends over 16 amino acids. Germline CDR1 MNHNY, CDR2 SVGAGI (reference sequence). The CDR3, as DNA: TGTGCCAGCAGTTACTCGTCAGGACAGGGGATTTACGAGCAGTACTTC. Its protein product is CASSYSSGQGIYEQYF.

The rearrangement uses TRBV19 and TRBJ2-1, with D perhaps given as TRBD1 or TRBD2 (5 bases each). Germline CDR1 and CDR2: LNHDA and SQIVND (reference sequence). The CDR3 has 17 amino acids. V shed 0 bases and J shed 2 bases, with 14 bases lying between them. As DNA, the CDR3 is TGTGCCAGTAGTATAGATGGGGGACCTTCGGCCTACAATGAGCAGTTCTTC. Protein sequence: CASSIDGGPSAYNEQFF.

J is TRBJ2-5 and V is TRBV7-2; D unclear. The V end was cut by 1 base, the J end by 5 bases, with 5 bases between. The CDR3 extends over 12 amino acids. The germline V gene has CDR1 SGHTA and CDR2 FQGNSA. CDR3 in amino acids: CASSLVGETQYF. DNA of the CDR3: TGTGCCAGCAGCTTAGTAGGGGAGACCCAGTACTTC.

The chain joins TRBV21-1 to TRBJ2-7; TRBD2 is the table's D call, not checked against the DNA. TRBV21-1 is shown as a pseudogene. CDR3 size: 14 residues. CDR3 sequence reads: CASSFCYCSYEQYF. The CDR3, as DNA: TGTGCCAGCAGTTTTTGCTATTGTTCCTACGAGCAGTACTTC.

J is TRBJ1-4 and V is TRBV2, with TRBD1 as a possible D gene (6 bases). Germline CDR1 is SNHLY and CDR2 is FYNNEI. Trimming removed 6 bases at V and 2 bases at J, with 16 bases between. The CDR3 is 16 residues long. In DNA form, the CDR3 reads TGTGCCAGCAGGCGAAGTCGGGACACGACTAATGAAAAACTGTTTTTT. It encodes CASRRSRDTTNEKLFF.

The V and J genes are TRBV2 and TRBJ1-2, with 8 bases fitting TRBD1. Germline V gives CDR1 SNHLY, CDR2 FYNNEI. CDR3 length equals 16 residues. V dropped 2 bases and J dropped 7; count of bases not matched to a gene: 12. CDR3 sequence: CASSETLRAGGFGYTF. The CDR3 nucleotides read TGTGCCAGCAGTGAAACCTTAAGGGCAGGGGGCTTTGGCTACACCTTC.

The gene calls are TRBV5-1 and TRBJ1-4; D remains unclear. The germline V gene has CDR1 SGHRS and CDR2 YFSETQ. V gave up 0 bases and J gave up 6 bases, with 9 bases separating them. This CDR3 spans 14 amino acids. CDR3 loop: CASSLAMSDEKLFF. The CDR3 DNA follows: TGCGCCAGCAGCTTGGCAATGAGTGATGAAAAACTGTTTTTT. The complete variable domain, with remaining parts taken from reference TRBV5-1 and TRBJ1-4, reads KAGVTQTPRYLIKTRGQQVTLSCSPISGHRSVSWYQQTPGQGLQFLFEYFSETQRNKGNFPGRFSGRQFSNSRSEMNVSTLELGDSALYLCASSLAMSDEKLFFGSGTQLSVL.

The rearrangement joins TRBV18 to TRBJ1-3; no definite D call. The CDR3 contains 16 residues. Trimming cost V 3 bases and J 0 bases, with 12 bases left between them. The germline V gene encodes CDR1 KGHSH and CDR2 LQKENI. CDR3 nucleotide sequence: TGTGCCAGCTCACCCCGGCGGAGCAACTCTGGAAACACCATATATTTT. Translation: CASSPRRSNSGNTIYF.

This chain connects TRBV2 to TRBJ1-2; possibly TRBD1 for D (6 bases). The germline V and J ends were trimmed by 8 bases and 3 bases, with 13 bases remaining between them. This CDR3 has 13 residues. The germline CDR1 and CDR2 sequences are SNHLY and FYNNEI. The CDR3 DNA reads as TGTGCCAGCGAATACAGGGTTGACTATGGCTACACCTTC. Translated: CASEYRVDYGYTF.

The chain carries TRBV5-1 and TRBJ2-3; tentatively, D is TRBD2 (6 bases). V was shortened by 0 bases and J by 5 bases, with 10 bases between the two germline ends. Per the germline V gene, CDR1 is SGHRS and CDR2 is YFSETQ. The CDR3 runs 14 residues. The CDR3 DNA sequence: TGCGCCAGCAGCTTGGCTGGGAGGATAGATACGCAGTATTTT. Encoded protein: CASSLAGRIDTQYF.